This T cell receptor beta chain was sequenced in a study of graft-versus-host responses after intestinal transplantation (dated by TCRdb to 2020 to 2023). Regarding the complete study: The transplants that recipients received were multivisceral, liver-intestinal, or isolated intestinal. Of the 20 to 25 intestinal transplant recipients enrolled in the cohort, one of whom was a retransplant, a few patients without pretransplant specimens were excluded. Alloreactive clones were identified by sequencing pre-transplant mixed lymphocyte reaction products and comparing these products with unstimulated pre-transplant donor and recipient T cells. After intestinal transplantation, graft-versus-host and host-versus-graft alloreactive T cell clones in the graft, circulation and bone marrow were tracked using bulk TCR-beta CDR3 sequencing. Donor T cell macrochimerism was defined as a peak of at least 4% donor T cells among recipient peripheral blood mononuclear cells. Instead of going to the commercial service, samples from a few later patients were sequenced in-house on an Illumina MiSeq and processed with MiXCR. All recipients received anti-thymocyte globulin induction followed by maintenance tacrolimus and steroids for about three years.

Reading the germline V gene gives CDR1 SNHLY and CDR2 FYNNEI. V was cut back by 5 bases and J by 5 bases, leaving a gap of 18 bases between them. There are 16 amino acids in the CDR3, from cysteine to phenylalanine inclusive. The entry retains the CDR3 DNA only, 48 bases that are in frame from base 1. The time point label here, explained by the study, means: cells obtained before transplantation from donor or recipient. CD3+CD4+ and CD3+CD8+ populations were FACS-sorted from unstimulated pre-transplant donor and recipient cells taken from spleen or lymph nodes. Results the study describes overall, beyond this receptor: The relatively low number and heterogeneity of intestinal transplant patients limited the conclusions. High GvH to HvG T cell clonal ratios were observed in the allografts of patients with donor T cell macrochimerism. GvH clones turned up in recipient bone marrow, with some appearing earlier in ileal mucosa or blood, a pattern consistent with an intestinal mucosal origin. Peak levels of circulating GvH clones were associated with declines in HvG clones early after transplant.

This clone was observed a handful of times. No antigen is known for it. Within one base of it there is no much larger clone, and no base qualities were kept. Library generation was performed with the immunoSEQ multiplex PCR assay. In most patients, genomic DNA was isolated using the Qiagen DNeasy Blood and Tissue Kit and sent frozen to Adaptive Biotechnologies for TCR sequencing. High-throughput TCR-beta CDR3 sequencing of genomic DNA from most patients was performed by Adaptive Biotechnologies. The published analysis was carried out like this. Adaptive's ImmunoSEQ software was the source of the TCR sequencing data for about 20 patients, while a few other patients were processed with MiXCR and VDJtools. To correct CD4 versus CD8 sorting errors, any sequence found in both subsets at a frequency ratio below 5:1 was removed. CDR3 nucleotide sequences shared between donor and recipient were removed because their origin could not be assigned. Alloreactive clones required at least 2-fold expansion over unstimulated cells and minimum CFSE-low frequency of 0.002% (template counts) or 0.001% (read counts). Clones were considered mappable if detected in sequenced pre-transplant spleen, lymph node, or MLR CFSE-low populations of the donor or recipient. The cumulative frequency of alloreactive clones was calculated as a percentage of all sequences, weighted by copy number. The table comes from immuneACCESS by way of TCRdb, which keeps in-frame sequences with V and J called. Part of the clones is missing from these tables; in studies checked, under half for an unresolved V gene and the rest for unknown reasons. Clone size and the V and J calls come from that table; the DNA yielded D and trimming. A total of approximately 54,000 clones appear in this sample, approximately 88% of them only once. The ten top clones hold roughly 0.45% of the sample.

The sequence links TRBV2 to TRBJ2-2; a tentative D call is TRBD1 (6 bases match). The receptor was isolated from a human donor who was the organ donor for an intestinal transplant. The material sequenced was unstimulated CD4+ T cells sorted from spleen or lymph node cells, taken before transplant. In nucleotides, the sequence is TGTGCCAGCAGTAAAACACGTTCGACAGGAACCGGGGAGCTGTTTTTT. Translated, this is CASSKTRSTGTGELFF.